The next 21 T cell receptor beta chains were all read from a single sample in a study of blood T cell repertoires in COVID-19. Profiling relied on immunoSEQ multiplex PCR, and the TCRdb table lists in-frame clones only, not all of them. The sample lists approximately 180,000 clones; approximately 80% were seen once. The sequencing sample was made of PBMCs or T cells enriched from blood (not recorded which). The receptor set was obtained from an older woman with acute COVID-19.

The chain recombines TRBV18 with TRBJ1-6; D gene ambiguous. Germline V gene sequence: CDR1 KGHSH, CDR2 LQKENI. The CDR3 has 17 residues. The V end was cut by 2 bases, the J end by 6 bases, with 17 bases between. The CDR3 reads CASSPVRQPAGNSPLHF. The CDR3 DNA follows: TGTGCCAGCTCACCAGTGAGGCAGCCCGCGGGTAATTCACCCCTCCACTTT.

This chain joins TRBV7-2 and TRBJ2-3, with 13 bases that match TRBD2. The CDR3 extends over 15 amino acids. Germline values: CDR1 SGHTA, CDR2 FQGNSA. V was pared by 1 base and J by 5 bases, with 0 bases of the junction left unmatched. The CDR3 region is CASSLGTSGRDTQYF. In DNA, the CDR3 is TGTGCCAGCAGCTTAGGGACTAGCGGGAGAGATACGCAGTATTTT.

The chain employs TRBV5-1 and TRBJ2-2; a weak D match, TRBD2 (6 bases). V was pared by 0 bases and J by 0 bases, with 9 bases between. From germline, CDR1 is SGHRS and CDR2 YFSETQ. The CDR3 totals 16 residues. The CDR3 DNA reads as TGCGCCAGCAGCTTGGACGGCGGGGCGAACACCGGGGAGCTGTTTTTT. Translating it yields CASSLDGGANTGELFF.

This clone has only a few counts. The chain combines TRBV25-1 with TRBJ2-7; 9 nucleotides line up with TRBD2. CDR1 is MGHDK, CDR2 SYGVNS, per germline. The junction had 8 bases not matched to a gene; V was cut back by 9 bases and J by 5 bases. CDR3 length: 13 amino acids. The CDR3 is CASGGGRVDEQYF. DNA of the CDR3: TGTGCCAGTGGAGGCGGGAGGGTCGACGAGCAGTACTTC.

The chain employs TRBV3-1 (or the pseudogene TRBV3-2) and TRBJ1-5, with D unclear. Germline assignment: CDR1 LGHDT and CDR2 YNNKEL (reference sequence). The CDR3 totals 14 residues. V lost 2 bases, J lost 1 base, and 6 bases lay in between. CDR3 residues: CASSQQSSNQPQHF. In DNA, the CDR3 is TGTGCCAGCAGCCAACAGTCCAGCAATCAGCCCCAGCATTTT.

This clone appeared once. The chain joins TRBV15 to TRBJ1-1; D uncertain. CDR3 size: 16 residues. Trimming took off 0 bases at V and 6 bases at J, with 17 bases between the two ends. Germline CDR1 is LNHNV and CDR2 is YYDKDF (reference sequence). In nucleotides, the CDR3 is TGTGCCACCAGCAGAGATTATCGTGCCCGTCGAGCTGAAGCTTTCTTT. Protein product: CATSRDYRARRAEAFF.

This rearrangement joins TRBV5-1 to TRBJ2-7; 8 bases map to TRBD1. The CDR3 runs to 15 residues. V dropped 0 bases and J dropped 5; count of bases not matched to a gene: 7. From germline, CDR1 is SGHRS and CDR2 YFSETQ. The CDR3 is CASSLEWTGMNEQYF. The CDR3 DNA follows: TGCGCCAGCAGCTTGGAGTGGACAGGGATGAACGAGCAGTACTTC. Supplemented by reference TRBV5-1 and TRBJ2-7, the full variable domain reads KAGVTQTPRYLIKTRGQQVTLSCSPISGHRSVSWYQQTPGQGLQFLFEYFSETQRNKGNFPGRFSGRQFSNSRSEMNVSTLELGDSALYLCASSLEWTGMNEQYFGPGTRLTVT.

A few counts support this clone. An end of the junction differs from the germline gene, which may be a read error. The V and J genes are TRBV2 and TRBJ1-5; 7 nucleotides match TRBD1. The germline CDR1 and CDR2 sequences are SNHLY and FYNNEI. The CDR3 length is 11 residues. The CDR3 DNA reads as TGTGCCAGCAGTGGGGGACAGCGCCAGCATTTT. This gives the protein CASSGGQRQHF. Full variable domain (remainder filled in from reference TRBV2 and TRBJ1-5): EPEVTQTPSHQVTQMGQEVILRCVPISNHLYFYWYRQILGQKVEFLVSFYNNEISEKSEIFDDQFSVERPDGSNFTLKIRSTKLEDSAMYFCASSGGQRQHFGDGTRLSIL.

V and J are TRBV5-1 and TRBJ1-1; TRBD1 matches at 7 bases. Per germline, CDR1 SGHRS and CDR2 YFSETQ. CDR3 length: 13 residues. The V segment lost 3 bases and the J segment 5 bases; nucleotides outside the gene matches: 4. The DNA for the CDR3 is TGCGCCAGCAGCTCCAGGGGGGAAACTGAAGCTTTCTTT. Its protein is CASSSRGETEAFF.

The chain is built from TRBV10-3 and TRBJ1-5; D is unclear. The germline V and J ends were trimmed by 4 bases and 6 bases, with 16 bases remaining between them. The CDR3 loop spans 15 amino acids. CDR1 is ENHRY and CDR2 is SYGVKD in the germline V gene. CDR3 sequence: CAISGTDYMSQPQHF. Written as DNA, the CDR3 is TGTGCCATCAGTGGGACGGACTACATGAGTCAGCCCCAGCATTTT.

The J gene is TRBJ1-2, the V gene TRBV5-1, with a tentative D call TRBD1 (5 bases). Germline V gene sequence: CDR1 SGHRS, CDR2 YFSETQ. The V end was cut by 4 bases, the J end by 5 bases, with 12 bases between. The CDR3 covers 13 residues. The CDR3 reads CASSPSDTYGYTF. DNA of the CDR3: TGCGCCAGCAGCCCATCGGACACGTATGGCTACACCTTC.

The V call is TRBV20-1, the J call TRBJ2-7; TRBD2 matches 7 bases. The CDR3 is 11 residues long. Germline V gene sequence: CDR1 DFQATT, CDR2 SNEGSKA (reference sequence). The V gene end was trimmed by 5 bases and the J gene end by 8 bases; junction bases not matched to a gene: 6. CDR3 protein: CSAPAGEKQYV. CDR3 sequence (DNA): TGCAGTGCTCCGGCGGGGGAGAAGCAGTACGTC.

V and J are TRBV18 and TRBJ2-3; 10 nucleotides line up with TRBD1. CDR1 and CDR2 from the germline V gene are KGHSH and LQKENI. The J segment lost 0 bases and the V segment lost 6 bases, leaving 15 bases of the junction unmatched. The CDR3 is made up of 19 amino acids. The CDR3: CASSPRQGALIHSTDTQYF. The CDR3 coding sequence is TGTGCCAGCTCGCCCCGACAGGGGGCGCTGATTCATAGCACAGATACGCAGTATTTT.

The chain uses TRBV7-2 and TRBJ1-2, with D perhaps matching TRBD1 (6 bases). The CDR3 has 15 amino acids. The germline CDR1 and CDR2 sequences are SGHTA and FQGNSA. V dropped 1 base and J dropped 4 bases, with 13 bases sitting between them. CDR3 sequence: CASSLEDRPLYGYTF. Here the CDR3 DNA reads TGTGCCAGCAGCTTAGAAGACAGGCCCCTCTATGGCTACACCTTC.

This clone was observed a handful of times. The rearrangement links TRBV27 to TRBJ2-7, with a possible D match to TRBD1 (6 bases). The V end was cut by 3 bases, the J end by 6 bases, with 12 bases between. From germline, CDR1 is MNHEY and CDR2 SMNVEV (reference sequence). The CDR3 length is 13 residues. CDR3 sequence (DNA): TGTGCCAGCAGTTTGTTTACAGGGCGCGAGCAGTACTTC. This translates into CASSLFTGREQYF.

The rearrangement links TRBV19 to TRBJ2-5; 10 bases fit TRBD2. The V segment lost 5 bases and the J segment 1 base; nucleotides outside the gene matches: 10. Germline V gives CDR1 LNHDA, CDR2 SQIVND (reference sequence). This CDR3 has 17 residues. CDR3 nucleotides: TGTGCCAGTAGTTCGGCCCGGACTAGCGGCCTCCAAGAGACCCAGTACTTC. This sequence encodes CASSSARTSGLQETQYF.

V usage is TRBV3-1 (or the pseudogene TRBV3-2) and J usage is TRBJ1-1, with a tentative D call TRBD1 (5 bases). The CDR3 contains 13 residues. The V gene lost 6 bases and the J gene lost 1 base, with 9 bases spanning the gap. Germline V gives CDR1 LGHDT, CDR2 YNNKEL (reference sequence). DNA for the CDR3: TGTGCCAGCAGATTTCAGGGGAACACTGAAGCTTTCTTT. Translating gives CASRFQGNTEAFF.

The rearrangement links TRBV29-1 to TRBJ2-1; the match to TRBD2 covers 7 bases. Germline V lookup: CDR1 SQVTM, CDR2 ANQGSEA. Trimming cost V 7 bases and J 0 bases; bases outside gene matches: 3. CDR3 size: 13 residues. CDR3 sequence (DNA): TGCAGCGGGGCGGGGGACTCCTACAATGAGCAGTTCTTC. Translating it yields CSGAGDSYNEQFF.

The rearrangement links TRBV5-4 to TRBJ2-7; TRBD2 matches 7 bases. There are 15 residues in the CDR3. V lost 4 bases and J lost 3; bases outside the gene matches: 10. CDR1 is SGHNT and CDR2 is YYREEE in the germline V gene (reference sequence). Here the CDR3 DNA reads TGTGCCAGCAGCCCCGGGAGGACCTTCCTCTACGAGCAGTACGTC. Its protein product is CASSPGRTFLYEQYV.

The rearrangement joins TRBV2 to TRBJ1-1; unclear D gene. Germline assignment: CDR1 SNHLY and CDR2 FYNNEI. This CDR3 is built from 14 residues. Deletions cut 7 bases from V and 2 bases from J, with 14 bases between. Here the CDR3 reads CASIPQRINTEAFF. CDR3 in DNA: TGTGCCAGCATCCCCCAGCGTATTAACACTGAAGCTTTCTTT.

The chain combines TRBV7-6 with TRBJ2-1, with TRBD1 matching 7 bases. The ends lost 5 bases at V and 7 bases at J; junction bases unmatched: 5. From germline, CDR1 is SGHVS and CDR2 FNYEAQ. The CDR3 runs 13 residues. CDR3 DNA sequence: TGTGCCAGCAGCCGTACAGGGGCAAATGAGCAGTTCTTC. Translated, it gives CASSRTGANEQFF.